The 16 T cell receptor beta chains below all came from one sample that was sequenced in a study of OX40 agonist ivuxolimab in advanced cancers. Measured with immunoSEQ multiplex PCR; TCRdb has only the in-frame clones, and not every one. The data contain about 27,000 clones, 86% of them singletons. Material: CD4+ or CD8+ T cells sorted from blood, obtained in a trial of the OX40 agonist ivuxolimab. The origin of the receptors is an adult with an advanced solid tumor such as melanoma, head and neck, liver or kidney cancer.

V gene TRBV27 combines with J gene TRBJ1-1; TRBD1 might be the D (5 bases). The CDR3 has 11 residues. The germline V gene encodes CDR1 MNHEY and CDR2 SMNVEV (reference sequence). Trimming took off 10 bases at V and 4 bases at J, with 10 bases between the two ends. CDR3 sequence reads: CATLGGTEAFF. Here the CDR3 DNA reads TGTGCCACGTTGGGGGGCACTGAAGCTTTCTTT.

The J gene is TRBJ1-5, the V gene TRBV15; D gene ambiguous. V dropped 1 base and J dropped 1 base, with 5 bases sitting between them. Looked up from germline, CDR1 is LNHNV and CDR2 is YYDKDF (reference sequence). The CDR3 runs 14 residues. The CDR3 loop is CATSRGGSNQPQHF. The CDR3 region has the DNA TGTGCCACCAGCAGAGGAGGAAGCAATCAGCCCCAGCATTTT.

V gene TRBV27 combines with J gene TRBJ2-7; D uncertain. V lost 0 bases, J lost 0 bases, and 6 bases lay in between. The CDR3 covers 14 residues. Germline V gives CDR1 MNHEY, CDR2 SMNVEV (reference sequence). CDR3 sequence (DNA): TGTGCCAGCAGTTTATCGCCATACTCCTACGAGCAGTACTTC. Its translation is CASSLSPYSYEQYF.

This chain connects TRBV11-3 to TRBJ2-7; the D is unclear. The germline V gene has CDR1 SGHNT and CDR2 YENEEA. Trimming took off 5 bases at V and 6 bases at J, with 20 bases between the two ends. The CDR3 consists of 15 residues. CDR3 nucleotide sequence: TGTGCCAGCAGCGCCGCCCCCGGGTTTCCCCGCGAGCAGTACTTC. As protein: CASSAAPGFPREQYF.

Notes on this clone: One end of the junction is discordant with germline, which a read error may explain. The rearrangement joins TRBV7-4 to TRBJ1-5; 8 nucleotides line up with TRBD1. This CDR3 is 17 amino acids long. Germline CDR1 reads SGHVT; CDR2 reads SQSDAQ. CDR3 protein: CTSSLDRGPYSNQPQHF. For the CDR3, the DNA is TGTACCAGCAGCTTAGACAGGGGTCCGTATAGCAATCAGCCCCAGCATTTT.

The genes are TRBV27 and TRBJ1-6; D is unclear. The CDR3 totals 16 residues. In germline, CDR1 is MNHEY, CDR2 SMNVEV (reference sequence). With 6 bases removed from V and 3 bases from J, the gap between germline ends came to 15 bases. Written as DNA, the CDR3 is TGTGCCAGCAGAGAAGGATTCGGCGGCTATAATTCACCCCTCCACTTT. Its translation: CASREGFGGYNSPLHF.

This clone was detected only a few times. V usage is TRBV7-9 and J usage is TRBJ2-7; perhaps TRBD1 as D (6 bases). The CDR3 covers 15 residues. V was clipped by 1 base and J by 4 bases, with 14 bases between them. Germline CDR1 SEHNR, CDR2 FQNEAQ (reference sequence). Here the CDR3 reads CASSLVGRGGYEQYF. The CDR3 DNA is TGTGCCAGCAGCTTAGTCGGCAGGGGCGGATACGAGCAGTACTTC. The full variable domain, completed using reference TRBV7-9 and TRBJ2-7, is DTGVSQNPRHKITKRGQNVTFRCDPISEHNRLYWYRQTLGQGPEFLTYFQNEAQLEKSRLLSDRFSAERPKGSFSTLEIQRTEQGDSAMYLCASSLVGRGGYEQYFGPGTRLTVT.

The chain employs TRBV5-5 and TRBJ1-5; possible D gene TRBD1, 5 bases. The length of the CDR3 is 14 residues. Germline values: CDR1 SGHKS, CDR2 YYEKEE (reference sequence). V was clipped by 4 bases and J by 1 base, with 9 bases between them. Written as DNA, the CDR3 is TGTGCCAGCAGCCAACGGGACAGCAATCAGCCCCAGCATTTT. Encoded protein: CASSQRDSNQPQHF.

V and J are TRBV5-1 and TRBJ1-3; perhaps TRBD1 as D (5 bases). CDR3 length equals 15 residues. Germline CDR1 and CDR2: SGHRS and YFSETQ. V was shortened by 0 bases and J by 2 bases, with 9 bases between the two germline ends. The CDR3 is CASSLEAGAGNTIYF. In nucleotides, the CDR3 is TGCGCCAGCAGCTTGGAAGCGGGGGCTGGAAACACCATATATTTT.

The CDR3 spells CASRTWGVDEKLFF. CDR3 bases: TGTGCCAGCAGGACCTGGGGGGTGGATGAAAAACTGTTTTTT. The chain combines TRBV27 with TRBJ1-4; D might be TRBD1 (5 bases). V shed 6 bases and J shed 6 bases, with 14 bases lying between them. In germline, CDR1 is MNHEY, CDR2 SMNVEV (reference sequence). The CDR3 consists of 14 residues.

The chain links TRBV6-1 to TRBJ1-2; TRBD1 is a possible D gene (6 bases). Per the germline V gene, CDR1 is MNHNS and CDR2 is SASEGT. The CDR3 is 15 residues long. Trimming took 4 bases from V and 5 from J, leaving 17 bases between them. As DNA, the CDR3 is TGTGCCAGCAGTGGCCCCACAGGGTCCTATTATGGCTACACCTTC. Protein product: CASSGPTGSYYGYTF.

The CDR3 sequence is CASSYGGEATEAFF. The CDR3 bases are TGTGCCAGCAGTTACGGGGGGGAGGCCACTGAAGCTTTCTTT. The V gene is TRBV6-5, the J gene TRBJ1-1, with D perhaps TRBD1 (5 bases). The CDR3 sequence is 14 residues long. Germline V lookup: CDR1 MNHEY, CDR2 SVGAGI. The V and J ends lost 2 bases and 4 bases respectively, with 11 bases between them.

The chain joins TRBV27 to TRBJ2-7; tentatively, D is TRBD1 (5 bases). The V and J ends lost 5 bases and 7 bases respectively, with 24 bases between them. Per germline, CDR1 MNHEY and CDR2 SMNVEV (reference sequence). The CDR3 length is 16 residues. The CDR3 reads CASSAGPTGSNYEQYF. CDR3 DNA: TGTGCCAGCAGTGCCGGCCCCACAGGATCCAATTATGAGCAGTACTTC.

CDR3 in amino acids: CASSFRGTGETQYF. The CDR3 DNA reads TGCGCCAGCAGCTTCCGGGGGACAGGGGAGACCCAGTACTTC. The chain carries TRBV5-1 and TRBJ2-5, with 9 bases aligning to TRBD1. CDR3 size: 14 residues. V shed 2 bases and J 5 bases; nucleotides not matched to a gene: 4. CDR1 is SGHRS and CDR2 is YFSETQ in the germline V gene.

J is TRBJ2-3 and V is TRBV19; 12 bases agree with TRBD2. Germline V gene lookup returns CDR1 LNHDA and CDR2 SQIVND (reference sequence). Germline trimming cut 3 bases from V and 3 bases from J; bases unmatched to any gene: 4. The CDR3 loop spans 16 amino acids. CDR3 sequence: CASSIGTSGWTDTQYF. DNA for the CDR3: TGTGCCAGTAGTATTGGGACTAGCGGGTGGACAGATACGCAGTATTTT.

Within the sample, this clone is medium-sized. The genes are TRBV13 and TRBJ2-7; possibly TRBD2 for D (6 bases). The CDR3 length is 14 residues. V was shortened by 5 bases and J by 6 bases, with 17 bases between the two germline ends. Per the germline V gene, CDR1 is PRHDT and CDR2 is FYEKMQ (reference sequence). CDR3 protein: CASSSSLGTAEQYF. The CDR3 DNA is TGTGCCAGCAGCAGCTCACTCGGGACTGCCGAGCAGTACTTC.